These 28 T cell receptor beta chains were all obtained from the same sample, sequenced in a study of response to subunit inactivated influenza vaccine. TCRdb ran MiXCR on the RT-PCR reads and lists one entry per CDR3 protein. The table lists hundreds of thousands of distinct CDR3 sequences, about 11% of them singletons, with 11% in the top ten. The same specimen was also included in a second study, on T cells expressing NK-cell markers. This second study notes: 5'RACE template switching with UMIs produced the TCR beta cDNA.

Sequencing was performed on PBMCs from blood, taken on the day of vaccination. Every receptor here comes from a man aged 50-60 years who received an inactivated influenza vaccine.

This chain connects TRBV27 to TRBJ2-1; the match to TRBD2 covers 11 bases. V shed 4 bases, J shed 7 bases, and the junction held 9 bases outside the gene matches. The CDR3 loop spans 16 amino acids. CDR1 MNHEY and CDR2 SMNVEV come from the germline V gene (reference sequence). CDR3 sequence reads: CASSSNSGRVWNEQFF. DNA of the CDR3: TGTGCCAGCAGTTCGAATAGCGGGAGGGTGTGGAATGAGCAGTTCTTC.

The V and J genes are TRBV10-3 and TRBJ1-1, with 8 bases aligning to TRBD1. The CDR3 contains 14 residues. J gave up 2 bases and V 7 bases, and 6 bases lay outside the gene matches. Germline-derived CDR1 and CDR2 are ENHRY and SYGVKD. The CDR3 DNA sequence: TGTGCCATCACCCAGGGACAGGTAAACACTGAAGCTTTCTTT. It is translated as CAITQGQVNTEAFF.

This clonotype has more than one count but fewer than ten. The chain links TRBV7-8 to TRBJ2-5, with D possibly being TRBD1 (6 bases). The V end lost 7 bases, the J end lost 2 bases, and 23 bases lay between the germline ends. The germline V gene encodes CDR1 SGHVS and CDR2 FQNEAQ. The CDR3 loop spans 17 amino acids. CDR3 DNA: TGTGCCAGCACCGAAAAAGTAGGGGGAAACACACAAGAGACCCAGTACTTC. Residues: CASTEKVGGNTQETQYF.

This clonotype came up a few times. The J gene is TRBJ1-6, the V gene TRBV27; D not certain. CDR3 length: 16 amino acids. Germline V gene sequence: CDR1 MNHEY, CDR2 SMNVEV (reference sequence). The germline V and J ends were trimmed by 2 bases and 7 bases, with 15 bases remaining between them. CDR3 residues: CASSLPRTYSNSPLHF. For the CDR3, the DNA is TGTGCCAGCAGTTTACCCCGAACTTACAGCAATTCACCCCTCCACTTT.

The chain uses TRBV10-3 and TRBJ2-7; D is undetermined. Trimming shortened V by 1 base and J by 6 bases, and 10 bases separated the two germline ends. The CDR3 totals 13 residues. Germline CDR1 ENHRY, CDR2 SYGVKD. CDR3 region: CAISELGLTEQYF. DNA of the CDR3: TGTGCCATCAGTGAGTTAGGTTTAACCGAGCAGTACTTC.

The genes are TRBV7-8 and TRBJ1-5, with D uncertain. With 1 base removed from V and 4 bases from J, the gap between germline ends came to 8 bases. The CDR3 extends over 14 amino acids. Germline lookup yields CDR1 SGHVS and CDR2 FQNEAQ. CDR3 nucleotide sequence: TGTGCCAGCAGCTTAGGGCTCGTAAATCAGCCCCAGCATTTT. This gives the protein CASSLGLVNQPQHF.

The CDR3: CASSLGGHNEQFF. In DNA form, the CDR3 reads TGTGCCAGCAGTTTGGGGGGGCATAATGAGCAGTTCTTC. V usage is TRBV6-2 or TRBV6-3 and J usage is TRBJ2-1; the D gene is possibly TRBD2 (7 bases). V lost 4 bases to trimming and J lost 7 bases, with 11 bases between them. The CDR3 spans 13 residues. Looked up from germline, CDR1 is MNHEY and CDR2 is SVGEGT.

This clonotype has just a few counts. This chain connects TRBV6-5 to TRBJ1-6; D perhaps matches TRBD1 (6 bases). The CDR3 covers 18 residues. Germline V gene lookup returns CDR1 MNHEY and CDR2 SVGAGI. V lost 0 bases, J lost 7 bases, and 19 bases lay in between. The CDR3 region has the DNA TGTGCCAGCAGTTACTCAAGGTTGGGTCAGGGGAGGAATTCACCCCTCCACTTT. Protein: CASSYSRLGQGRNSPLHF.

This clonotype was seen ten or more times. The gene calls are TRBV5-5 and TRBJ2-7; no clear D gene. CDR1 and CDR2 from the germline V gene are SGHKS and YYEKEE (reference sequence). The V gene lost 3 bases and the J gene lost 2 bases, with 15 bases spanning the gap. CDR3 length: 15 residues. The CDR3 bases are TGTGCCAGCAGCTCAAAACTACCCCCTACCTACGAGCAGTACTTC. Translated: CASSSKLPPTYEQYF.

The table lists this clonotype with a few counts. The chain employs TRBV11-2 and TRBJ2-5; 7 nucleotides line up with TRBD1. The CDR3 length is 14 residues. V trimming: 4 bases; J trimming: 3 bases; junction bases outside the gene matches: 5. Germline lookup yields CDR1 SGHAT and CDR2 FQNNGV. The CDR3 sequence is CASSYYGTEETQYF. Here the CDR3 DNA reads TGTGCCAGCAGCTATTACGGGACAGAAGAGACCCAGTACTTC.

V is TRBV12-3 or TRBV12-4 and J is TRBJ2-7; D unclear. This CDR3 is built from 14 residues. Trimming took 2 bases from V and 7 from J, leaving 15 bases between them. CDR3 amino acids: CASSLFRLPQEQYF. The CDR3 nucleotides read TGTGCCAGCAGTTTATTTAGGCTCCCTCAGGAGCAGTACTTC.

This clonotype has only a few counts. The chain couples TRBV10-3 to TRBJ2-5; tentative D call: TRBD1 (6 bases). The CDR3 extends over 16 amino acids. Trimming removed 3 bases from V and 5 bases from J, with 19 bases in between. CDR1 and CDR2 from the germline V gene are ENHRY and SYGVKD. This chain's CDR3 is CAISDTRQGLVETQYF. CDR3 coding DNA: TGTGCCATCAGTGATACCAGGCAGGGGCTTGTGGAGACCCAGTACTTC.

In its sample, this clonotype was seen a few times. The V and J genes are TRBV18 and TRBJ1-2; D may be TRBD1 (5 bases). The germline gives CDR1 KGHSH, CDR2 LQKENI. This CDR3 comprises 15 residues. V was clipped by 4 bases and J by 7 bases, with 19 bases between them. CDR3 sequence (DNA): TGTGCCAGCTCACAACTCAACGAAGGGGAGCGTGGCTACACCTTC. Translated, it gives CASSQLNEGERGYTF.

The chain couples TRBV6-5 to TRBJ1-2; D is ambiguous. In germline, CDR1 is MNHEY, CDR2 SVGAGI. The CDR3 loop spans 14 amino acids. V was pared by 4 bases and J by 4 bases, with 13 bases between. CDR3 DNA sequence: TGTGCCAGCAGTTCTTCCGGCCAACGCTATGGCTACACCTTC. Translation: CASSSSGQRYGYTF.

This clonotype has just a few counts. The chain employs TRBV18 and TRBJ2-2; no firm D call. The CDR3 is made up of 15 amino acids. CDR1 and CDR2 from the germline V gene are KGHSH and LQKENI. V was cut by 0 bases and J by 6 bases, with 11 bases left in between. The CDR3: CASSPPSAGSGELFF. The DNA of the CDR3 is TGTGCCAGCTCACCACCGAGCGCCGGTTCCGGGGAGCTGTTTTTT.

The chain couples TRBV6-2 or TRBV6-3 to TRBJ2-1; D gene unclear. This CDR3 has 13 amino acids. Germline values: CDR1 MNHEY, CDR2 SVGEGT. V lost 3 bases, J lost 6 bases, and 9 bases lay in between. The CDR3 region is CASSYVPVNEQFF. CDR3 in DNA: TGTGCCAGCAGTTATGTGCCAGTCAATGAGCAGTTCTTC.

The chain is built from TRBV30 and TRBJ1-1; the D is unclear. Germline V gene lookup returns CDR1 GTSNPN and CDR2 SVGIG (reference sequence). This CDR3 has 10 amino acids. Trimming pared 4 bases from V and 6 bases from J, leaving 6 bases between. The CDR3 DNA sequence: TGTGCCTGGAATCGGGCTGAAGCTTTCTTT. Translated: CAWNRAEAFF.

This clonotype was seen more than once but under ten times. This chain uses TRBV12-3 or TRBV12-4 with TRBJ1-1; tentative D call: TRBD1 (5 bases). The CDR3 spans 14 residues. V lost 5 bases and J lost 5, with 15 bases in between. CDR3 bases: TGTGCCAGCAGTAGCAGGGAGGCCTGGACTGAAGCTTTCTTT. Its translation: CASSSREAWTEAFF.

This clonotype was counted ten times or more. V usage is TRBV28 and J usage is TRBJ1-5; no clear D gene. This CDR3 is 13 amino acids long. Germline V gene data show CDR1 as MDHEN and CDR2 as SYDVKM. Trimming stripped 8 bases from V and 0 bases from J, with 8 bases between. This CDR3 is CASAGDSNQPQHF. DNA for the CDR3: TGTGCCAGCGCAGGAGATAGCAATCAGCCCCAGCATTTT. The full variable domain, with the rest looked up from reference TRBV28 and TRBJ1-5, is DVKVTQSSRYLVKRTGEKVFLECVQDMDHENMFWYRQDPGLGLRLIYFSYDVKMKEKGDIPEGYSVSREKKERFSLILESASTNQTSMYLCASAGDSNQPQHFGDGTRLSIL.

This clonotype has more than one count but fewer than ten. This chain joins TRBV15 and TRBJ2-7; D is unresolved. Trimming left V 0 bases short and J 4 bases short, with 10 bases between. This CDR3 contains 14 residues. Germline CDR1 and CDR2: LNHNV and YYDKDF (reference sequence). CDR3 sequence reads: CATSRDPDDYEQYF. DNA of the CDR3: TGTGCCACCAGCAGAGATCCCGACGATTACGAGCAGTACTTC.

This clonotype was recorded many times. This chain uses TRBV12-3 or TRBV12-4 with TRBJ1-6; D ambiguous. Trimming stripped 7 bases from V and 5 bases from J, with 12 bases between. The CDR3 is 14 amino acids. The CDR3, as DNA: TGTGCCAGCACCCCTGCAGGCCATAATTCACCCCTCCACTTT. Translating gives CASTPAGHNSPLHF.

The chain combines TRBV6-5 with TRBJ1-3; D unresolved. Trimming cost V 5 bases and J 2 bases, with 16 bases left between them. Germline CDR1 MNHEY, CDR2 SVGAGI. The CDR3 is made up of 16 amino acids. This CDR3 reads CASSHGDSGTGNTIYF. For the CDR3, the DNA is TGTGCCAGCAGTCACGGAGACTCCGGGACTGGAAACACCATATATTTT.

This clonotype was seen repeatedly, ten times or more. This chain's CDR3 is CASSFRDADTQYF. CDR3 DNA sequence: TGTGCCAGCAGTTTTAGGGATGCAGATACGCAGTATTTT. The chain combines TRBV12-3 or TRBV12-4 with TRBJ2-3, with D unclear. The CDR3 covers 13 residues. The V gene lost 3 bases and the J gene lost 4 bases, with 8 bases spanning the gap.

This clonotype was observed a few times. The chain joins TRBV20-1 to TRBJ2-1; D is undetermined. CDR1 and CDR2 (germline): DFQATT, SNEGSKA (reference sequence). Trimming took off 6 bases at V and 5 bases at J, with 14 bases between the two ends. CDR3 length equals 13 residues. CDR3 sequence: CSAPEQKDNEQFF. DNA of the CDR3: TGCAGTGCCCCTGAACAGAAAGACAATGAGCAGTTCTTC.

This clonotype has at least ten counts. This sequence joins TRBV5-1 and TRBJ2-1, with 10 bases aligning to TRBD2. With 0 bases clipped from V and 5 bases from J, the junction kept 2 bases outside the gene matches. The CDR3 totals 15 residues. Per germline, CDR1 SGHRS and CDR2 YFSETQ. CDR3 nucleotide sequence: TGCGCCAGCAGCTTGGGGACTAGCGGTAACAATGAGCAGTTCTTC. This translates into CASSLGTSGNNEQFF.

This clonotype occurred many times. The V call is TRBV28, the J call TRBJ2-3; the match to TRBD1 covers 11 bases. The germline V gene has CDR1 MDHEN and CDR2 SYDVKM. The length of the CDR3 is 15 residues. Trimming took 6 bases from V and 4 from J; bases not matched to a gene: 6. The CDR3 nucleotides are TGTGCCAGCAGAGGGGGGGGACAGGGGGCAGATACGCAGTATTTT. It codes for CASRGGGQGADTQYF.

This clonotype was detected only a few times. The chain has TRBV6-5 and TRBJ2-5, with 10 bases that match TRBD1. Germline V gene sequence: CDR1 MNHEY, CDR2 SVGAGI. After removal of 0 bases from V and 4 bases from J, the junction contained 5 bases not matched to a gene. The CDR3 is 16 amino acids. In DNA form, the CDR3 reads TGTGCCAGCAGTTACTCGGACAGGGGGGGGAGAGAGACCCAGTACTTC. It codes for CASSYSDRGGRETQYF.

The chain recombines TRBV20-1 with TRBJ2-5; D tentatively fits TRBD1 or TRBD2 (5 bases each). The CDR3 is made up of 15 amino acids. CDR1 is DFQATT, CDR2 SNEGSKA, per germline (reference sequence). Deletions cut 2 bases from V and 0 bases from J, with 13 bases between. The CDR3 nucleotides read TGCAGTGCTAGACCCGCCCGGGACCACCAAGAGACCCAGTACTTC. It encodes CSARPARDHQETQYF.